This entry features one T cell receptor beta chain sequence. This entry belongs to a study of cytomegalovirus exposure and HLA in healthy donors. The PCR was carried out with 60 Vbeta primers and 13 Jbeta primers. Clones were sequenced by immunoSEQ multiplex PCR, and TCRdb holds only the in-frame ones, with some missing. Of approximately 150,000 clones in the sample, about 80% were seen once. The V end was cut by 6 bases, the J end by 2 bases, with 14 bases between. Looked up from germline, CDR1 is MDHEN and CDR2 is SYDVKM. The CDR3 consists of 14 residues. Input material: PBMCs. This TCR derives from a woman aged 40-49 years in good health and CMV-seronegative. The V and J genes are TRBV28 and TRBJ2-7; TRBD2 is a possible D gene (6 bases). CDR3 nucleotides: TGTGCCAGCAGCTTCGCCGGGACTCCCTACGAGCAGTACTTC. Translating gives CASSFAGTPYEQYF.